Below, one TCR beta chain is given with its context. Its antigen is still unknown. Trimming removed 5 bases from V and 4 bases from J, with 20 bases in between. The CDR3 consists of 15 residues. Germline lookup yields CDR1 GTSNPN and CDR2 SVGIG (reference sequence). The PCR contained 60 Vbeta and 13 Jbeta primers. The method was immunoSEQ multiplex PCR; TCRdb's version includes in-frame clones alone and lacks a portion of them. Seen here are about 150,000 clones, roughly 80% observed once, and the top ten hold about 13%. The record originates from a study of cytomegalovirus exposure and HLA in healthy donors. Whole-study results and caveats: Later analysis demonstrated an association between a missense DCLRE1C variant and TCR beta V- and J-gene trimming. What TCR beta sequences reportedly achieved was accurate prediction of HLA-A and HLA-B alleles in most subjects.

Sequencing was done on a sample of PBMCs. This receptor was identified in a woman between 50 and 59 years old in good health and CMV-seropositive. The chain employs TRBV30 and TRBJ1-2; D perhaps matches TRBD1 (5 bases). CDR3 sequence reads: CAWQGSGTPAYGYTF. The CDR3 DNA reads TGTGCCTGGCAGGGATCCGGGACTCCCGCCTATGGCTACACCTTC.